The rows below give T cell receptor beta chains drawn from one sample of a study of T cells in tuberculosis. This table comes from immunoSEQ multiplex PCR, and its TCRdb copy is limited to in-frame clones, with some not included. The sample includes 40,000 to 45,000 clones, around 94% of them seen just once. Sequencing was done on a sample of PBMCs. The receptor source for this set is a donor between 5 and 29 years old with latent tuberculosis or without tuberculosis infection. Some clones in this sample may be carry-over from other donors' samples. CDR3s include the opening cysteine and the closing phenylalanine or tryptophan. The D gene is left open where the match is weak.

CDR3nt	CDR3aa	d_gene	v_gene	j_gene
TGTGCCAGATCAGAGGATAGCGGGGGGAACACCGGGGAGCTGTTTTTT	CARSEDSGGNTGELFF	TRBD2	TRBV19	TRBJ2-2
TGTGCCAGCAGCTTGGGGCCGAGGGATACGCAGTATTTT	CASSLGPRDTQYF	NA	TRBV5-6	TRBJ2-3
TGTGCCAGCAGCTATTCCGGGAGAACTAATGAAAAACTGTTTTTT	CASSYSGRTNEKLFF	NA	TRBV5-4	TRBJ1-4
TGCAGCGTTGACTCCAGGGGGGAGACCCAGTACTTC	CSVDSRGETQYF	TRBD1	TRBV29-1	TRBJ2-5
TGTGCCAGCGGGCGGGGGGCCTACGAGCAGTACTTC	CASGRGAYEQYF	TRBD2	TRBV6-6	TRBJ2-7
TGTGCCTGGAGGACCGGACAGGGTGGAAGGGAAAAACTGTTTTTT	CAWRTGQGGREKLFF	TRBD1	TRBV30	TRBJ1-4
TGTGCCAGCAGCCCCGGGACTGAAAACATTCAGTACTTC	CASSPGTENIQYF	NA	TRBV5-5	TRBJ2-4
TGTGCCAGCAGTTCCGAAAGAGAGGGATGGCCCCAGCATTTT	CASSSEREGWPQHF	NA	TRBV28	TRBJ1-5
TGTGCCAGCAGCTTGGCCGGAGGGGTGGGGGAGCAGTACTTC	CASSLAGGVGEQYF	NA	TRBV5-4	TRBJ2-7
TGTGCCAGCAGCTCGGGACTCCTTGCGAACACCGGGGAGCTGTTTTTT	CASSSGLLANTGELFF	NA	TRBV7-9	TRBJ2-2
TGTGCCAGCACCCAAGGGACAGATGAAGCTTTCTTT	CASTQGTDEAFF	TRBD1	TRBV28	TRBJ1-1
TGTGCCAGCAGCCAAGAGACACGTTCAGGCTACGAGCAGTACTTC	CASSQETRSGYEQYF	NA	TRBV4-2	TRBJ2-7
TGTGCCAGCAGCTTTCAAACAGATACGCAGTATTTT	CASSFQTDTQYF	NA	TRBV5-5	TRBJ2-3
TGCGCCAGCAGCTGGGCTAGCGGGAGCTCCGAGCAGTACTTC	CASSWASGSSEQYF	TRBD2	TRBV5-1	TRBJ2-7
TGTGCCAGCTCCGTAGGCTCACGAGGAGCTTTCTTT	CASSVGSRGAFF	NA	TRBV25-1	TRBJ1-1
TGTGCCAGCCAGACGTATTACGGGAGCCTCAATGAGCAGTTCTTC	CASQTYYGSLNEQFF	NA	TRBV25-1	TRBJ2-1
TGTGCCAGCAGCGATCAGGGACACGTAAACACCGGGGAGCTGTTTTTT	CASSDQGHVNTGELFF	NA	TRBV11-3	TRBJ2-2
TGTGCCAGCAGCTTGACACCGACAGGGGGTGAGCAGTTCTTC	CASSLTPTGGEQFF	TRBD1	TRBV5-6	TRBJ2-1
TGTGCCAGCAGCCCTCTGGGGGAGCGGGAGTGGGGGACCCAGTACTTC	CASSPLGEREWGTQYF	TRBD2	TRBV28	TRBJ2-5
TGCAGTGCTAGATGGGCAGGGGTAGCTTTCTTT	CSARWAGVAFF	NA	TRBV20-1	TRBJ1-1
TGTGCCAGCAGTGAAGACCACGACTTTGTCTATGGCTACACCTTC	CASSEDHDFVYGYTF	NA	TRBV2	TRBJ1-2